These T cell receptor beta chains were read from a single sample in a study of T cell responses to AZD1222 COVID-19 vaccine. Only in-frame clones appear in the TCRdb table, and some are missing; sequencing was by immunoSEQ multiplex PCR. The repertoire holds 80,000 or so clones, with 70% to 90% as singletons. The source was peripheral blood, collected on day 0 of AZD1222 vaccination. The source is an adult in good health. Each CDR3 is given with its conserved first and last residue. A D gene is named only where the DNA matches it firmly. Expanded clones get a size class; other rows say once, few or many, or leave the size out.

D	size	V	J	CDR3	DNA
TRBD1	NA	TRBV6-5	TRBJ1-2	CATEDRGPTYGYTF	TGTGCCACAGAGGACAGGGGGCCAACTTATGGCTACACCTTC
NA	NA	TRBV11-1	TRBJ2-5	CASSFGTLQETQYF	TGTGCCAGCAGCTTTGGGACTCTCCAAGAGACCCAGTACTTC
TRBD1	NA	TRBV18	TRBJ2-3	CASSPTRDRGRYF	TGTGCCAGCTCGCCGACCCGGGACAGGGGAAGGTATTTT
TRBD1	NA	TRBV7-9	TRBJ2-1	CASSLPKQGYEQFF	TGTGCCAGCAGCTTGCCAAAACAGGGGTATGAGCAGTTCTTC
TRBD2	once	TRBV27	TRBJ2-1	CASRSGLAPYNEQFF	TGTGCCAGCAGATCGGGACTAGCACCCTACAATGAGCAGTTCTTC
TRBD2	NA	TRBV7-3	TRBJ2-1	CASSPKGRSGRGFQFF	TGTGCCAGCAGCCCAAAAGGGCGCAGCGGGAGAGGCTTTCAGTTCTTC
TRBD1	once	TRBV4-1	TRBJ2-1	CASSPERTGIDEQFF	TGCGCCAGCAGCCCTGAAAGGACAGGGATCGATGAGCAGTTCTTC
TRBD1	few	TRBV2	TRBJ1-5	CASRVYRGSNQPQHF	TGTGCCAGCAGGGTTTACAGGGGGAGCAATCAGCCCCAGCATTTT
NA	NA	TRBV5-5	TRBJ1-1	CASRAGTEWNTEAFF	TGTGCCAGCAGGGCCGGGACGGAATGGAACACTGAAGCTTTCTTT
NA	NA	TRBV18	TRBJ1-3	CASSPLPQGTGNTIYF	TGTGCCAGCTCACCCTTGCCTCAGGGGACTGGAAACACCATATATTTT
TRBD1	NA	TRBV27	TRBJ1-5	CASSLRRGLSNQPQHF	TGTGCCAGCAGTTTAAGGAGGGGGCTTAGCAATCAGCCCCAGCATTTT
NA	NA	TRBV28	TRBJ1-1	CASQPGINTEAFF	TGTGCCAGCCAGCCAGGGATAAACACTGAAGCTTTCTTT
NA	NA	TRBV7-9	TRBJ1-2	CASSSVSEGARGYTF	TGTGCCAGCAGCTCTGTGTCGGAGGGCGCGCGCGGCTACACCTTC
TRBD1	NA	TRBV6-6	TRBJ2-7	CASSYSLQGASEQYF	TGTGCCAGCAGTTACTCCCTACAGGGGGCGAGCGAGCAGTACTTC
NA	NA	TRBV5-1	TRBJ2-7	CASSLESSVVYEQYF	TGCGCCAGCAGCTTGGAATCTAGCGTCGTCTACGAGCAGTACTTC
TRBD2	NA	TRBV7-2	TRBJ2-1	CASREGTSNNEQFF	TGTGCCAGCAGGGAGGGGACTAGCAACAATGAGCAGTTCTTC
NA	NA	TRBV20-1	TRBJ1-5	CSASGGNQPQHF	TGCAGTGCGAGTGGGGGGAATCAGCCCCAGCATTTT
TRBD2	NA	TRBV10-3	TRBJ2-7	CALASGNEQYF	TGTGCCTTGGCTAGCGGGAACGAGCAGTACTTC
NA	NA	TRBV7-9	TRBJ2-1	CASSLGSLNEQFF	TGTGCCAGCAGCTTAGGTAGCCTGAATGAGCAGTTCTTC
NA	NA	TRBV6-2/TRBV6-3	TRBJ1-2	CASSSTPPTYGYTF	TGTGCCAGCAGTTCCACCCCTCCTACCTATGGCTACACCTTC
TRBD2	once	TRBV2	TRBJ2-1	CASTKREGWDEQFF	TGTGCCAGTACAAAGCGGGAGGGGTGGGATGAGCAGTTCTTC
TRBD1	NA	TRBV5-1	TRBJ2-2	CASSLRQGARQLFF	TGCGCCAGCAGCTTGCGGCAGGGGGCGCGTCAGCTGTTTTTT
TRBD1	NA	TRBV19	TRBJ2-7	CASSMGDSAYEQYF	TGTGCCAGTAGTATGGGGGACAGCGCCTACGAGCAGTACTTC
TRBD2	once	TRBV9	TRBJ2-7	CASSVGLADYEQYF	TGTGCCAGCAGCGTAGGACTAGCAGATTACGAGCAGTACTTC
NA	NA	TRBV6-5	TRBJ2-1	CASANRNEQFF	TGTGCCAGCGCCAATAGGAATGAGCAGTTCTTC
TRBD1	few	TRBV4-3	TRBJ2-3	CASSQDRWDRITDKASTDTQYF	TGCGCCAGCAGCCAAGATCGGTGGGACAGGATCACTGATAAGGCGAGCACAGATACGCAGTATTTT
TRBD1	once	TRBV6-5	TRBJ1-2	CASSSRDRVSVGYTF	TGTGCCAGCAGTAGCCGGGACAGGGTGTCGGTCGGCTACACCTTC
TRBD2	NA	TRBV6-5	TRBJ2-1	CASSLRGSWNEQFF	TGTGCCAGCAGTTTGCGCGGGAGTTGGAATGAGCAGTTCTTC
NA	NA	TRBV30	TRBJ2-7	CAKGSGGAGEQYF	TGTGCCAAAGGAAGTGGAGGGGCGGGTGAGCAGTACTTC